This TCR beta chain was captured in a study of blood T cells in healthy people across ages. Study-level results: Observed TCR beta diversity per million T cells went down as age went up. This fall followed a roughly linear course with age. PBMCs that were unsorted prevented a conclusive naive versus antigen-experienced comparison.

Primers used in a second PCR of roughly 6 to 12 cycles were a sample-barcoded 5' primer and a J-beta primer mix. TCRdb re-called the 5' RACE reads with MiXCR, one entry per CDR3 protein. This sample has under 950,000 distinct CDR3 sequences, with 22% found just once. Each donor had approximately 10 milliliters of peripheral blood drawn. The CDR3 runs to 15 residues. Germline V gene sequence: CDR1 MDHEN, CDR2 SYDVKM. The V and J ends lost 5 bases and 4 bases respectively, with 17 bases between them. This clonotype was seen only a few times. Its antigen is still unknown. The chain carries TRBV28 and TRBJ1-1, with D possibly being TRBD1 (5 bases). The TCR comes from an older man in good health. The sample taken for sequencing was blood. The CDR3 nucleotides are TGTGCCAGCAGTCCCCAAAACAGGCCGGGCACTGAAGCTTTCTTT. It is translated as CASSPQNRPGTEAFF.